This T cell receptor beta chain stems from a study of CD8+ T cells in alopecia areata. Whole-study results and caveats: Higher clonality and more expanded CD8+ clones appeared in lesional than normal scalp. For patients receiving tofacitinib, scalp clonality and expanded CD8+ clones among the top 100 significantly decreased. Researchers say the link of baseline CD8+ expansion to response remains uncertain, with one nonresponder.

Germline V gene lookup returns CDR1 SGHRS and CDR2 YFSETQ. This CDR3 is built from 14 residues. V lost 4 bases, J lost 5 bases, and 16 bases lay in between. It was cDNA, reverse transcribed from extracted RNA, that served as the sequencing template. Method: immunoSEQ multiplex PCR; TCRdb's copy keeps in-frame clones and lacks some. The table has some 200,000 clones, roughly 64% seen once. As to treatment: oral pan-JAK inhibitor, 5-10 mg twice daily. Those with alopecia areata gave lesional scalp punch biopsies and peripheral blood. Note on this clone: No antigen is known for it.

The chain couples TRBV5-1 to TRBJ2-7; possibly TRBD2 for D (5 bases). This clonotype originated in a human donor with alopecia areata. Material: CD8+ T cells sorted from blood, obtained at week 24, from a patient treated with tofacitinib. The CDR3 is CASSQSGPQNEQYF. The CDR3 DNA is TGCGCCAGCAGCCAGAGCGGACCCCAGAACGAGCAGTACTTC.